The sequence of this TCR beta chain was determined in a study of tumor and adjacent non-tumor tissue in lung cancer. Background on the study: The cohort had around eleven adenocarcinoma, a couple of squamous cell and 1 small cell patients. Notes on the study in general: Significantly higher TCR diversity was found in tumor than normal lung. Higher tumor TCR diversity was associated with shorter survival.

RNA was extracted from bulk tissue without any cell sorting. Donors were chemotherapy-naive, newly diagnosed lung cancer surgical patients in China, August–late 2014. The library came from three nested PCR rounds adapted from ARM-PCR protocols. TCRdb called the multiplex PCR reads again in MiXCR, with one record for every CDR3 protein. Of about 200,000 distinct CDR3 sequences listed, 70% to 75% are singletons. Germline CDR1 MNHNS, CDR2 SASEGT. This CDR3 region has 15 residues. On this clonotype: Its cognate antigen is unknown. One end of the junction does not line up with germline, which may come from a read error.

The sample comprised lung tumor tissue. This chain uses TRBV6-1 with TRBJ2-3, with 13 bases that match TRBD2. The TCR was taken from a man in his 60s with non-small cell lung cancer. The CDR3 DNA follows: TGTGCCAGCAATGAACTAGCGGGGGGGCCGGATACGCAGTATTTT. Its translation is CASNELAGGPDTQYF.